This T cell receptor beta chain was documented in a study of read filtering for tumor transcriptome and immune sequencing. The wider study: Whole-transcriptome libraries were prepared after DNase treatment. RNA-seq yielded only roughly 85 to 1,400 TCR reads, IR-seq about 4 to 10.27 million.

The CDR3 runs 13 residues. The J segment lost 7 bases and the V segment lost 4 bases, leaving 7 bases of the junction unmatched. CDR1 and CDR2 (germline): SGHRS, YFSETQ. This clonotype showed up just a few times. What it recognizes is unknown. The library was built from approximately 400 ng RNA with molecular barcoded adaptors for alpha/delta and beta/gamma chains. TCRdb re-derived calls from the reads in MiXCR, one entry per CDR3 protein. The table shows around 140,000 distinct CDR3 sequences, with 13% occurring only once. Whole-study results and caveats: Roughly 79% of IR-seq clonotypes had one read, totaling around 3.3% of reads; RNA-seq: approximately 75% and 45%. IR-seq and RNA-seq agreed better without single-read clonotypes.

Input material: a population of CD138-negative cells sorted from bone marrow. The V and J genes are TRBV5-1 and TRBJ1-1; 7 positions match TRBD1. The clonotype comes from a donor at least 40 years old with multiple myeloma. Here the CDR3 DNA reads TGCGCCAGCAGCGGAGATGGGACAGTTGAAGCTTTCTTT. Translation: CASSGDGTVEAFF.